The rows below give T cell receptor beta chains drawn from one sample of a study of T cell repertoires in cytomegalovirus infection. TCRdb fed the reads into MiXCR, producing one record per CDR3 protein. This sample carries more than 45,000 distinct CDR3 sequences, 33% of them seen once, and the ten largest clones take about two thirds. No antigen has been identified for these receptors. Input material: PBMCs, sequenced either directly or after in vitro stimulation (not recorded which). The receptors were gathered from a human donor in good health (CMV status not recorded). Some clones in this sample may be carry-over from other donors' samples. CDR3s include the opening cysteine and the closing phenylalanine or tryptophan. A D gene is named only where the DNA matches it firmly. The size of a clone is reported for some rows only, either as once, few or many, or as a class for expanded clones.

d_gene	v_gene	abundance	j_gene	CDR3aa	CDR3nt
TRBD2	TRBV7-6	many	TRBJ2-1	CASSGGPYNEQFF	TGTGCCAGTTCGGGGGGGCCCTACAATGAGCAGTTCTTC
-	TRBV7-9	few	TRBJ2-5	CASSLEGQRGETQYF	TGTGCCAGCAGCTTAGAGGGCCAAAGGGGCGAGACCCAGTACTTC
-	TRBV4-1	many	TRBJ1-1	CASSQTHRNTEAFF	TGCGCCAGCAGCCAAACCCACAGGAACACTGAAGCTTTCTTT
-	TRBV7-2	few	TRBJ1-4	CASSPDGTDEKLFF	TGTGCCAGCAGCCCCGACGGTACCGACGAAAAACTGTTTTTT
TRBD1	TRBV20-1	-	TRBJ1-5	CSAHSPGTVDQPQHF	TGCAGTGCTCACTCGCCCGGGACAGTAGATCAGCCCCAGCATTTT
TRBD2	TRBV29-1	-	TRBJ2-1	CSAAGLAINEQFF	TGCAGCGCGGCCGGACTAGCGATTAATGAGCAGTTCTTC
-	TRBV18	-	TRBJ1-1	CASSPSDGEAFF	TGTGCCAGCTCACCATCGGACGGGGAAGCTTTCTTT
-	TRBV7-9	-	TRBJ2-1	CASNSRSSYNEQFF	TGTGCCAGCAATAGCCGGAGCTCCTACAATGAGCAGTTCTTC
TRBD2	TRBV6-1	few	TRBJ2-5	CASSVWSGGFQETQYF	TGTGCCAGCAGTGTATGGAGCGGGGGGTTCCAAGAGACCCAGTACTTC
-	TRBV4-1	-	TRBJ2-3	CASSQDGRTDTQYF	TGTGCCAGCAGCCAAGATGGGCGGACAGATACGCAGTATTTT
TRBD1	TRBV7-6	-	TRBJ2-5	CASSWTGETQYF	TGTGCCAGCAGTTGGACAGGGGAGACCCAGTACTTC
-	TRBV24-1	-	TRBJ2-5	CATSESGTAEETQYF	TGTGCCACCAGTGAATCGGGGACCGCAGAAGAGACCCAGTACTTC
-	TRBV28	few	TRBJ2-2	CASRGASTGELFF	TGTGCCAGCCGGGGGGCGAGCACCGGGGAGCTGTTTTTT
-	TRBV10-3	-	TRBJ1-5	CAISAGDSNQPQHF	TGTGCCATCAGTGCAGGGGATAGCAATCAGCCCCAGCATTTT
TRBD1	TRBV11-2	few	TRBJ2-1	CASSFRTGTGYRNEQFF	TGTGCCAGCAGCTTCAGAACCGGGACAGGGTATCGCAATGAGCAGTTCTTC
-	TRBV7-2	few	TRBJ2-2	CASSLSVGAGELFF	TGTGCCAGCAGCCTGTCGGTCGGGGCCGGGGAGCTGTTTTTT
-	TRBV12-3/TRBV12-4	few	TRBJ1-4	CASTIGFWGTEKLFF	TGTGCCAGCACAATCGGATTTTGGGGGACTGAAAAACTGTTTTTT
-	TRBV15	-	TRBJ2-5	CATSRVGTSKETQYF	TGTGCCACCAGCAGAGTTGGGACTTCCAAAGAGACCCAGTACTTC
-	TRBV7-8	few	TRBJ2-6	CASSLSSGANVLTF	TGTGCCAGCAGCTTATCATCCGGGGCCAACGTCCTGACTTTC
TRBD2	TRBV20-1	few	TRBJ2-3	CSASPGGPVADTQYF	TGCAGTGCCAGTCCGGGGGGGCCGGTTGCAGATACGCAGTATTTT